These T cell receptor beta chains were read from a single sample in a study of graft-versus-host responses after intestinal transplantation. Repertoires were generated with immunoSEQ multiplex PCR, while TCRdb's copy carries only in-frame clones and drops some. The sample has about 15,000 clones, around two thirds seen once. The material was ileum tissue, obtained 14 days after transplant. The receptors come from a human patient who received an intestinal transplant, so some T cells may come from the graft donor. CDR3s include the opening cysteine and the closing phenylalanine or tryptophan. The D gene is left open where the match is weak. The size of a clone is reported for some rows only, either as once, few or many, or as a class for expanded clones.

j_call clone_size v_call d_call cdr3_nt cdr3_aa
TRBJ2-4 - TRBV14 - TGTGCCAGCAGCCAAGGTCTCCGTGGATCACAGAAAAACATTCAGTACTTC CASSQGLRGSQKNIQYF
TRBJ2-7 - TRBV9 - TGTGCCAGCAGCCCTTCGTCCGGGACGGGGTACGAGCAGTACTTC CASSPSSGTGYEQYF
TRBJ1-3 - TRBV23-1 - TGCGCCAGCAGTTCAGGGGTTGGAAACACCATATATTTT CASSSGVGNTIYF
TRBJ2-7 - TRBV11-2 TRBD1 TGTGCCAGCAGCTTACATGGTGCGGGACAGGGGAAAGACGAGCAGTACTTC CASSLHGAGQGKDEQYF
TRBJ2-3 - TRBV19 TRBD1 TGTGCCAGCAGGAGGTTACAGGGGGCGGAAGATACGCAGTATTTT CASRRLQGAEDTQYF
TRBJ2-1 - TRBV11-3 TRBD1 TGTGCCAGCAGCTTAGGGCCACAGGGGCGATATCCCTACAATGAGCAGTTCTTC CASSLGPQGRYPYNEQFF
TRBJ2-3 - TRBV4-2 TRBD2 TGTGCCAGCAGCCCCCTAGCGGGGATCACAGATACGCAGTATTTT CASSPLAGITDTQYF
TRBJ1-1 once TRBV15 - TGTGCCACCAGCAGAGGCAGGGAAGGAGGCACTGAAGCTTTCTTT CATSRGREGGTEAFF
TRBJ2-7 few TRBV27 TRBD1 TGTGCCAGCGGACAGGGGGTTCGATACGAGCAGTACTTC CASGQGVRYEQYF
TRBJ1-1 few TRBV29-1 TRBD1 TGCAGCGTTGAATGGACAGGGATTGAAGCTTTCTTT CSVEWTGIEAFF
TRBJ1-1 few TRBV19 - TGTGCCAGTAGTGCACGGCGACAGAACCCTGAAGCTTTCTTT CASSARRQNPEAFF
TRBJ2-7 - TRBV2 - TGTGCCAGCAGTGCCGGACACTCCTACGAGCAGTACTTC CASSAGHSYEQYF
TRBJ2-5 once TRBV11-2 TRBD2 TGTGCCAGCAGCTTAGAAAGCAGCGGGGGGCCTCGCGAGACCCAGTACTTC CASSLESSGGPRETQYF
TRBJ2-7 - TRBV4-1 - TGCGCCAGCAGCCAAGTAACCAGGGTACACGAGCAGTACTTC CASSQVTRVHEQYF
TRBJ1-5 few TRBV4-1 TRBD1 TGCGCCAGCAGCCAAGATAAAGAAGCTGGGACAGGGTACAATCAGCCCCAGCATTTT CASSQDKEAGTGYNQPQHF
TRBJ2-7 - TRBV2 TRBD2 TGTGCCAGCAGGACTAGCGGGTCATGGGAGCAGTACTTC CASRTSGSWEQYF
TRBJ2-1 - TRBV6-4 - TGTGCCAGCAGTCCAGGGGGGCCCTACAATGAGCAGTTCTTC CASSPGGPYNEQFF
TRBJ2-7 - TRBV10-3 TRBD1 TGTGCCATCAGCACGGACAGGACCAACTACGAGCAGTACTTC CAISTDRTNYEQYF
TRBJ2-4 - TRBV7-9 - TGTGCCAGCAGCCCGACGCCAGGGCGTGTAGCCAAAAACATTCAGTACTTC CASSPTPGRVAKNIQYF
TRBJ1-1 - TRBV10-3 - TGTGCCATCAGTGAGACCCTTAACACTGAAGCTTTCTTT CAISETLNTEAFF
TRBJ1-2 few TRBV7-9 - TGTGCCAGCAGCTTAGGACAGAATGGCTACACCTTC CASSLGQNGYTF
TRBJ2-3 - TRBV6-5 TRBD2 TGTGCCAGCAGGGGACTAGCGGGAGGGACAGATACGCAGTATTTT CASRGLAGGTDTQYF
TRBJ1-2 few TRBV5-4 TRBD1 TGTGCCAGCAGCATCGGACAGGGGGCAAGGGGCTACACCTTC CASSIGQGARGYTF
TRBJ2-1 - TRBV30 TRBD2 TGTGCCTGGAGTCGGACTAGCGCGTACAATGAGCAGTTCTTC CAWSRTSAYNEQFF
TRBJ1-4 - TRBV28 - TGTGCCAGCAGTTTAGAGGGGTATGATGAAAAACTGTTTTTT CASSLEGYDEKLFF
TRBJ2-7 - TRBV6-1 - TGTGCCAGCAGTGAAATGGGGAGCGAGCAGTACTTC CASSEMGSEQYF
TRBJ2-3 - TRBV6-5 TRBD2 TGTGCCAGCAGAAGACTAGCGGGTAGCACAGATACGCAGTATTTT CASRRLAGSTDTQYF
TRBJ1-5 - TRBV6-6 - TGTGCCAGCAGGGGTGGGGTGGGGGACAATCAGCCCCAGCATTTT CASRGGVGDNQPQHF
TRBJ1-3 - TRBV29-1 - TGCAGCGTTGTCTACAGTCCCTCTGGAAACACCATATATTTT CSVVYSPSGNTIYF
TRBJ1-2 few TRBV4-1 - TGCGCCAGCAGCCGCCCAGCAACTAACTATGGCTACACCTTC CASSRPATNYGYTF
TRBJ2-7 once TRBV19 - TGTGCCAGTAGTATCCAAGGCCCGTCAGGGGACGAGCAGTACTTC CASSIQGPSGDEQYF
TRBJ1-5 few TRBV11-2 - TGTGCCAGCAGCCCACAGGGAGGTCAGCCCCAGCATTTT CASSPQGGQPQHF
TRBJ2-2 - TRBV14 - TGTGCCAGCAGCCCTAAACCAAAAAAATTACTGAACACCGGGGAGCTGTTTTTT CASSPKPKKLLNTGELFF
TRBJ2-1 - TRBV27 TRBD2 TGTGCCAGCAGTTTAAGAGCGGGAGGGTTCGGTGAGCAGTTCTTC CASSLRAGGFGEQFF
TRBJ2-5 - TRBV2 TRBD2 TGTGCCAGCAGTGTCGAGGGAGGGCTGGAGACCCAGTACTTC CASSVEGGLETQYF
TRBJ1-4 - TRBV6-5 - TGTGCCAGCAGTGACGGAGGAACTAATGAAAAACTGTTTTTT CASSDGGTNEKLFF
TRBJ1-4 - TRBV28 TRBD1 TGTGCCAGCTTAAGACCGGGACAGCGCTATGAAAAACTGTTTTTT CASLRPGQRYEKLFF
TRBJ2-1 - TRBV5-6 - TGTGCCAGCAGCTTGGAGGTCTCACAGGATAGACCTCAGGATGAGCAGTTCTTC CASSLEVSQDRPQDEQFF
TRBJ1-5 few TRBV2 - TGTGCCAGCAGTGGAAGCGGGTTTCCCAATCAGCCCCAGCATTTT CASSGSGFPNQPQHF